The rows below give T cell receptor beta chains drawn from one sample of a study of cytomegalovirus exposure and HLA in healthy donors. The assay was immunoSEQ multiplex PCR, and TCRdb's table has in-frame clones only and misses some. In all, the sample yields around 100,000 clones. The specimen was PBMCs. Source of these receptors: a man aged 40-49 years in good health and CMV-seronegative. CDR3s include the opening cysteine and the closing phenylalanine or tryptophan. Each record gives: V gene, CDR3 protein.

V gene: TRBV11-3
CDR3 protein: CASSSPPGDNTGELFF

V gene: TRBV27
CDR3 protein: CASSSRGYTSGNTIYF

V gene: TRBV30
CDR3 protein: CAWSPNKISKEQYF

V gene: TRBV5-4
CDR3 protein: CASSGTGGGANVLTF

V gene: TRBV7-9
CDR3 protein: CASSTESWTGPPRPQHF

V gene: TRBV2
CDR3 protein: CASRVKHLLAQYF

V gene: TRBV7-9
CDR3 protein: CASSLRDRVSPLHF

V gene: TRBV5-1
CDR3 protein: CASSLIGAGDQETQYF

V gene: TRBV7-9
CDR3 protein: CASSLERGGYTF

V gene: TRBV10-3
CDR3 protein: CAISPGQGGRETQYF

V gene: TRBV28
CDR3 protein: CASRSNRGGNTEAFF

V gene: TRBV18
CDR3 protein: CASSQTGGETEAFF

V gene: TRBV5-1
CDR3 protein: CASSLADRGDEQYF

V gene: TRBV30
CDR3 protein: CAWSVTGRTGKYF